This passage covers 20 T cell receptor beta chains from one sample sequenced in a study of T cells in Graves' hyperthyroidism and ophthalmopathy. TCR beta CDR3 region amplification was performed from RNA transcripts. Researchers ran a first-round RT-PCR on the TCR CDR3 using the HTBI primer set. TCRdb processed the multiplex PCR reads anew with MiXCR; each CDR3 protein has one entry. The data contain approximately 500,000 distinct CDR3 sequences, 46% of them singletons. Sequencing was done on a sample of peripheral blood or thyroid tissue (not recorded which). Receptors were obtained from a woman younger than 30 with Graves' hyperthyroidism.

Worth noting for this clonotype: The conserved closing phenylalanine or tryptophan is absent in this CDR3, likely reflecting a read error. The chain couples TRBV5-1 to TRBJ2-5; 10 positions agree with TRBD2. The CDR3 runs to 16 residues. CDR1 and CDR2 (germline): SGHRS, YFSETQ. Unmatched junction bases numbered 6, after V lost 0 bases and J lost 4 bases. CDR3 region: CASSLVLAGVGETQYL. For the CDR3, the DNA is TGCGCCAGCAGCTTGGTCCTAGCGGGAGTTGGAGAGACCCAGTACCTC.

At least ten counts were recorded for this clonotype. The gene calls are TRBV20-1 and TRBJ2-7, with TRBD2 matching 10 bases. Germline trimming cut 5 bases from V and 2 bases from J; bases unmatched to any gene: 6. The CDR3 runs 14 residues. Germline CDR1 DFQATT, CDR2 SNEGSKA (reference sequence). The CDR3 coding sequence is TGCAGTGCTCTAGCGGGAGAGGGGACCTACGAGCAGTACTTC. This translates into CSALAGEGTYEQYF.

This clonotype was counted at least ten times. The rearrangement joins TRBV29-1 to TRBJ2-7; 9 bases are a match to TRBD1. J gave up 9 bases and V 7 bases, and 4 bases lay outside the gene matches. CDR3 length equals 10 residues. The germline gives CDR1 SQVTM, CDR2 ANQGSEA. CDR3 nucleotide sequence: TGCAGCGCTAGACAGGGGGGGCAGTACTTC. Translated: CSARQGGQYF.

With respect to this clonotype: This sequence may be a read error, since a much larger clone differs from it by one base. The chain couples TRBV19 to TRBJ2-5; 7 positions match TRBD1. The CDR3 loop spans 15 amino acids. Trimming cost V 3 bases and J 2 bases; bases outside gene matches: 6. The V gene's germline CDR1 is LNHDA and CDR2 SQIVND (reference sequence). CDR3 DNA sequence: TGTGCCAGTAGTATTGACAGGGCTAAGCAAGAGACCCAGTACTTC. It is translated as CASSIDRAKQETQYF. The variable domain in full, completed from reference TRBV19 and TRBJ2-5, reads DGGITQSPKYLFRKEGQNVTLSCEQNLNHDAMYWYRQDPGQGLRLIYYSQIVNDFQKGDIAEGYSVSREKKESFPLTVTSAQKNPTAFYLCASSIDRAKQETQYFGPGTRLLVL.

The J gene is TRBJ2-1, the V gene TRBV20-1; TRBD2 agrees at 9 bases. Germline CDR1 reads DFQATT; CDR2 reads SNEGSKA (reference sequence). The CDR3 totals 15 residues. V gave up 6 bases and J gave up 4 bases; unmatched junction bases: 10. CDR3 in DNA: TGCAGTGCCCCCGGGACTAGCCCCTTGTACAATGAGCAGTTCTTC. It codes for CSAPGTSPLYNEQFF.

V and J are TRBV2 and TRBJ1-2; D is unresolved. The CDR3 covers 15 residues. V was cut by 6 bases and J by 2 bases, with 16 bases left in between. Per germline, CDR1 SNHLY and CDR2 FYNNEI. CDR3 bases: TGTGCCAGCAGCCTTAGCGGGAGGGCAAACTATGGCTACACCTTC. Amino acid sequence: CASSLSGRANYGYTF.

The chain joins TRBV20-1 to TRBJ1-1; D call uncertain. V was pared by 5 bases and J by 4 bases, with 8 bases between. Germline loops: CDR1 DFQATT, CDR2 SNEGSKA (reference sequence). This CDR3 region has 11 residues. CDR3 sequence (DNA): TGCAGTGCTCCGTTGGGCACTGAAGCTTTCTTT. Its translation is CSAPLGTEAFF.

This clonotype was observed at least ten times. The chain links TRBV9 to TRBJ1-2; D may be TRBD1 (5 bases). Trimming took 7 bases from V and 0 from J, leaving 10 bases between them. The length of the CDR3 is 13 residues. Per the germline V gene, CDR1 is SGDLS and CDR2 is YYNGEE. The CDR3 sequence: CASWDGANYGYTF. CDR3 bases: TGTGCCAGCTGGGACGGAGCTAACTATGGCTACACCTTC.

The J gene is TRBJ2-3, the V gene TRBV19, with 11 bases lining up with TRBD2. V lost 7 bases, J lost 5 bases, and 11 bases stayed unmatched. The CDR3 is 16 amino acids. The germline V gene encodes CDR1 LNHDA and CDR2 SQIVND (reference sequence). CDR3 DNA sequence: TGTGCCAGTACATTAGCGGGAGGGCCATTTCAAGATACGCAGTATTTT. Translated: CASTLAGGPFQDTQYF.

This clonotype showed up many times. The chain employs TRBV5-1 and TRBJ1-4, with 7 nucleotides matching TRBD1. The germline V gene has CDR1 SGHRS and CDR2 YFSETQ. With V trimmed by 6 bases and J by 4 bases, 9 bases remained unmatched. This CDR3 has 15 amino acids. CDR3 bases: TGCGCCAGCAAACCGTCGGGACAGAATAATGAAAAACTGTTTTTT. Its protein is CASKPSGQNNEKLFF.

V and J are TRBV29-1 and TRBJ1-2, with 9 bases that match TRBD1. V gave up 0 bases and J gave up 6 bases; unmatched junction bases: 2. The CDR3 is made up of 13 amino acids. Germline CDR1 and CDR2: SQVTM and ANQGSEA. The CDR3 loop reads CSVEDWTGDGYTF. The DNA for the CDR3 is TGCAGCGTTGAAGATTGGACAGGGGATGGCTACACCTTC.

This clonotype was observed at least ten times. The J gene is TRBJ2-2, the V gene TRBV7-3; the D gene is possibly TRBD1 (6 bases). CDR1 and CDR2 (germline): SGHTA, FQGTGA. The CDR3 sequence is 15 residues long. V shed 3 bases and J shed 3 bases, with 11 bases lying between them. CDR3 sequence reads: CASSFGEGDTGELFF. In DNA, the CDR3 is TGTGCCAGCAGCTTCGGTGAGGGGGACACCGGGGAGCTGTTTTTT. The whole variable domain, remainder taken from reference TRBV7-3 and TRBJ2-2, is GAGVSQTPSNKVTEKGKYVELRCDPISGHTALYWYRQSLGQGPEFLIYFQGTGAADDSGLPNDRFFAVRPEGSVSTLKIQRTERGDSAVYLCASSFGEGDTGELFFGEGSRLTVL.

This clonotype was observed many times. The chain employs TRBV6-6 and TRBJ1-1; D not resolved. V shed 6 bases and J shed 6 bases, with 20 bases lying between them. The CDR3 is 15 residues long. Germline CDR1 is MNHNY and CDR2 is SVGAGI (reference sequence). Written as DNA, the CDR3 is TGTGCCAGCAGCCAGTTCCTGGGTCGGGTCCCTGAAGCTTTCTTT. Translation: CASSQFLGRVPEAFF.

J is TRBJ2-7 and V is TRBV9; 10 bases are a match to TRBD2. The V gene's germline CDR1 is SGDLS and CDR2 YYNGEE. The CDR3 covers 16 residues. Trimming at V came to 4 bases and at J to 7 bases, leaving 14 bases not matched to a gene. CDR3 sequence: CASSMRGTSAYNEQYF. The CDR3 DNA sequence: TGTGCCAGCAGCATGAGGGGGACTAGCGCCTACAATGAGCAGTACTTC.

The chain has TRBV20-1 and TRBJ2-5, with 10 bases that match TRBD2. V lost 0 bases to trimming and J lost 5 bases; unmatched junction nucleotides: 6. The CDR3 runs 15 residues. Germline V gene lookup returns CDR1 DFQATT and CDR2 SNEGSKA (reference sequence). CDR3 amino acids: CSARELAGGGETQYF. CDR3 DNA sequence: TGCAGTGCTAGAGAATTAGCGGGAGGCGGGGAGACCCAGTACTTC.

The CDR3, as DNA: TGCAGTGCTAGGGTCGGACTGGGCACCGAGACCCAGTACTTC. This gives the protein CSARVGLGTETQYF. This rearrangement joins TRBV20-1 to TRBJ2-5, with D maybe TRBD2 (5 bases). Per the germline V gene, CDR1 is DFQATT and CDR2 is SNEGSKA (reference sequence). The CDR3 is made up of 14 amino acids. Trimming cost V 3 bases and J 5 bases, with 16 bases left between them.

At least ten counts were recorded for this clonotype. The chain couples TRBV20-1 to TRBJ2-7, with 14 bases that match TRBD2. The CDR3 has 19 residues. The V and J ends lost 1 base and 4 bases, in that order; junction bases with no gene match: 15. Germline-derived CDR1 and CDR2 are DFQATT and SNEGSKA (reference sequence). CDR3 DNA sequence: TGCAGTGCTAGAGCCGCCCTCGGACTAGCGGGAGGCCAGATATACGAGCAGTACTTC. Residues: CSARAALGLAGGQIYEQYF.

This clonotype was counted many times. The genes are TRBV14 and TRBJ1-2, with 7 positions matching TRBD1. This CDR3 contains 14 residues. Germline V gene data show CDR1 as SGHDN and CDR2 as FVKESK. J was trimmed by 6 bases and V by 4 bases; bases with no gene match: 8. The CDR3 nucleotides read TGTGCCAGCAGCCTAGTCGGGACAGCCGATGGCTACACCTTC. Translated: CASSLVGTADGYTF.

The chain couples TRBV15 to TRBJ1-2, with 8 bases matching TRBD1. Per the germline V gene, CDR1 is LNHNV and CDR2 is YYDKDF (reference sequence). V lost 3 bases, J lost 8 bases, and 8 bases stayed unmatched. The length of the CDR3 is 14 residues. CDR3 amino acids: CATSSPRQGWGYTF. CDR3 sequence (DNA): TGTGCCACCAGCAGTCCCCGACAGGGGTGGGGCTACACCTTC.

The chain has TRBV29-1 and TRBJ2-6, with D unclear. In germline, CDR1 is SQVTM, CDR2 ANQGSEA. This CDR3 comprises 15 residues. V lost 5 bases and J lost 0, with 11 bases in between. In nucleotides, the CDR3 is TGCAGCGTTAGGGCTCAGGCCTCTGGGGCCAACGTCCTGACTTTC. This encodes CSVRAQASGANVLTF.